These 9 T cell receptor beta chains originate from one sample sequenced in a study of blood T cell dynamics during melanoma immunotherapy. The sample's time point: week 3, after first cycle of checkpoint inhibitor. Only in-frame clones appear in the TCRdb table, and some are missing; sequencing was by immunoSEQ multiplex PCR. The sample shows some 10,000 clones, about nine tenths of them seen only once. This specimen was blood, taken from a patient treated with checkpoint blockade. Every receptor here comes from a human donor with melanoma.

The V gene is TRBV5-1, the J gene TRBJ2-5; D gene ambiguous. Trimming shortened V by 3 bases and J by 4 bases, and 13 bases separated the two germline ends. Germline assignment: CDR1 SGHRS and CDR2 YFSETQ. The CDR3 sequence is 14 residues long. CDR3: CASSYRANLETQYF. The CDR3 DNA reads TGCGCCAGCAGCTACCGGGCTAACCTAGAGACCCAGTACTTC.

This clone was counted a few times. The rearrangement uses TRBV28 and TRBJ1-1; possible D gene TRBD1, 6 bases. The V gene lost 4 bases and the J gene lost 7 bases, with 13 bases spanning the gap. This CDR3 has 13 residues. Per the germline V gene, CDR1 is MDHEN and CDR2 is SYDVKM. The CDR3 DNA reads as TGTGCCAGCAGTTCCCCCCTGGACAGTGAAGCTTTCTTT. Translating it yields CASSSPLDSEAFF. Looking up the rest from reference TRBV28 and TRBJ1-1 gives the full variable domain: DVKVTQSSRYLVKRTGEKVFLECVQDMDHENMFWYRQDPGLGLRLIYFSYDVKMKEKGDIPEGYSVSREKKERFSLILESASTNQTSMYLCASSSPLDSEAFFGQGTRLTVV.

The rearrangement joins TRBV11-3 to TRBJ2-1, with a tentative D call TRBD2 (5 bases). The CDR3 sequence is 13 residues long. Germline V lookup: CDR1 SGHNT, CDR2 YENEEA. V was clipped by 1 base and J by 6 bases, with 7 bases between them. CDR3 protein: CASSLVGVNEQFF. CDR3 in DNA: TGTGCCAGCAGCTTAGTCGGGGTCAATGAGCAGTTCTTC.

The rearrangement links TRBV19 to TRBJ2-7; D is uncertain. Germline CDR1 and CDR2: LNHDA and SQIVND (reference sequence). This CDR3 has 16 residues. Trimming left V 0 bases short and J 2 bases short, with 14 bases between. The chain's CDR3 is CASSIDSAGVAYEQYF. The DNA for the CDR3 is TGTGCCAGTAGTATAGATTCGGCTGGCGTAGCCTACGAGCAGTACTTC.

The chain couples TRBV5-1 to TRBJ2-2, with 11 nucleotides matching TRBD1. The germline V gene encodes CDR1 SGHRS and CDR2 YFSETQ. Trimming took 0 bases from V and 8 from J; bases not matched to a gene: 3. This CDR3 is built from 15 residues. The CDR3 coding sequence is TGCGCCAGCAGCTTGGGGACAGGGGGCTCGGGGGAGCTGTTTTTT. It translates to CASSLGTGGSGELFF.

This clone has more than one count but fewer than ten. This chain joins TRBV5-4 and TRBJ2-7, with 12 bases fitting TRBD1. This CDR3 has 14 amino acids. Germline CDR1 reads SGHNT; CDR2 reads YYREEE (reference sequence). V shed 9 bases, J shed 4 bases, and the junction held 8 bases outside the gene matches. The chain's CDR3 is CATGQGAFVYEQYF. The CDR3 DNA is TGTGCCACGGGACAGGGGGCGTTTGTATACGAGCAGTACTTC.

V and J are TRBV4-3 and TRBJ2-1; a weak D match, TRBD2 (6 bases). V was clipped by 0 bases and J by 0 bases, with 9 bases between them. Germline loops: CDR1 LGHNA, CDR2 YSLEER. The CDR3 length is 16 residues. CDR3 nucleotide sequence: TGCGCCAGCAGCCAAGAAACAGCGGGCTCCTACAATGAGCAGTTCTTC. Translating it yields CASSQETAGSYNEQFF.

V usage is TRBV6-5 and J usage is TRBJ2-6; possibly TRBD1 or TRBD2 for D (5 bases each). The CDR3 spans 15 residues. In germline, CDR1 is MNHEY, CDR2 SVGAGI. V was shortened by 2 bases and J by 0 bases, with 5 bases between the two germline ends. The CDR3, as DNA: TGTGCCAGCAGTTACGGGGGCTCTGGGGCCAACGTCCTGACTTTC. Translation: CASSYGGSGANVLTF.

The sample holds one count of this clone. The chain is built from TRBV5-1 and TRBJ1-1; D gene unclear. V was clipped by 1 base and J by 3 bases, with 19 bases between them. The CDR3 has 17 residues. The V gene's germline CDR1 is SGHRS and CDR2 YFSETQ. The CDR3 is CASSLTRWTGDYTEAFF. CDR3 coding DNA: TGCGCCAGCAGCTTGACCCGGTGGACTGGGGATTACACTGAAGCTTTCTTT.